The rows below give T cell receptor beta chains drawn from one sample of a study of blood T cell repertoires in COVID-19. The protocol was immunoSEQ multiplex PCR, while the TCRdb copy is restricted to in-frame clones and leaves out a portion. Of about 170,000 clones in the sample, over 70% were seen once. The material sequenced was peripheral blood. All receptors come from a woman in her seventies who had recovered from COVID-19. CDR3s include the opening cysteine and the closing phenylalanine or tryptophan. The D gene is left open where the match is weak. Expanded clones are given a class, and other clones once, few, many or no size at all.

>TRBJ2-7|TRBV7-7|few|-
TGTGCTAGCAGCTTGACCGAGGCGGGTGAGCAGTACTTC
CASSLTEAGEQYF
>TRBJ2-1|TRBV2|-|-
TGTGCCAGCAGTGACGGGCCCCAGGGTGAGCAGTTCTTC
CASSDGPQGEQFF
>TRBJ1-4|TRBV5-1|-|-
TGCGCCAGCAGCACACACGCCGTTGCAACTAATGAAAAACTGTTTTTT
CASSTHAVATNEKLFF
>TRBJ2-2|TRBV3-1/TRBV3-2|few|-
TGTGCCAGCAGCCAGCCCCAGGGAACCGGGGAGCTGTTTTTT
CASSQPQGTGELFF
>TRBJ1-1|TRBV10-3|once|-
TGTGCCATCAAGGACACTACCCATGCTGGGAACACTGAAGCTTTCTTT
CAIKDTTHAGNTEAFF
>TRBJ1-2|TRBV27|-|TRBD1
TGTGCCAGCAGTTTAATAAGGGGACAGAACTATGGCTACACCTTC
CASSLIRGQNYGYTF
>TRBJ2-7|TRBV5-1|-|-
TGCGCCAGCAGCTTGGGGCCCGAGCAGTACTTC
CASSLGPEQYF
>TRBJ2-2|TRBV7-2|-|-
TGTGCCAGCAGCCCCGGCCCCGCGGGCCGAACAGGGTCGGGGGAGCTGTTTTTT
CASSPGPAGRTGSGELFF
>TRBJ2-5|TRBV19|-|-
TGTGCCAGTAGACCCCGAGGTGGGGCGGGGGAGACCCAGTACTTC
CASRPRGGAGETQYF
>TRBJ2-3|TRBV9|-|TRBD1
TGTGCCAGCAGCTGGACAGGGAGCACAGATACGCAGTATTTT
CASSWTGSTDTQYF